This T cell receptor (beta chain) was sequenced during a study of vaccination effects on CD4 cells after COVID-19. General observations from the study: After vaccination, at late timepoints, clones induced by infection and by vaccine contracted markedly.

Generated by immunoSEQ multiplex PCR, the TCRdb table keeps only in-frame clones and is missing some. This table has about 43,000 clones, roughly 79% appearing once. Regarding this clone: Its antigen is currently unknown.

Ahead of sequencing, the ViraFEST assay grew antigen-specific CD4+ T cells using viral peptide pools. Culturing for roughly 10 days preceded CD4+ T cell isolation. Having tested negative for nucleocapsid antibodies, the vaccine recipients showed no prior SARS-CoV-2 infection. Material: CD4+ T cells from PBMCs cultured with SARS-CoV-2 spike peptides, obtained before COVID-19 vaccination. The receptor comes from a human donor who received a COVID-19 vaccine.

The CDR3 here is CASSLAGILSGNTIYF. CDR3 bases: TGCGCCAGCAGCTTGGCTGGGATCCTCTCTGGAAACACCATATATTTT. The J gene is TRBJ1-3, the V gene TRBV5-1; the D is unclear. V was pared by 0 bases and J by 0 bases, with 10 bases between. CDR1 SGHRS and CDR2 YFSETQ come from the germline V gene. The CDR3 covers 16 residues.